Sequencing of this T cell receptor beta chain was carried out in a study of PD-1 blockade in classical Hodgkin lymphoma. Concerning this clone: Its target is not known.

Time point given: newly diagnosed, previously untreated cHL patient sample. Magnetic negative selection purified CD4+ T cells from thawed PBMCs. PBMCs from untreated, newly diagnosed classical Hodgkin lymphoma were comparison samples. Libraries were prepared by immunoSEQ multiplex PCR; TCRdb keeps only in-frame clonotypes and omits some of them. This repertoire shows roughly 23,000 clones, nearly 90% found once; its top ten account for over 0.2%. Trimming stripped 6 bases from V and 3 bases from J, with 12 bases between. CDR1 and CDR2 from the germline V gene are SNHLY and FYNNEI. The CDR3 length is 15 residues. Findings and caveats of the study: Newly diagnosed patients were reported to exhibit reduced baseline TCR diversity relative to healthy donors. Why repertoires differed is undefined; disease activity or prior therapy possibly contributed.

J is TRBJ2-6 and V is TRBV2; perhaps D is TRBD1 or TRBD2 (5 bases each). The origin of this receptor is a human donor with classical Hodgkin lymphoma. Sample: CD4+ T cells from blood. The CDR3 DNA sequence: TGTGCCAGCAGCCACGGGGCCCTTGGGGCCAACGTCCTGACTTTC. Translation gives CASSHGALGANVLTF.